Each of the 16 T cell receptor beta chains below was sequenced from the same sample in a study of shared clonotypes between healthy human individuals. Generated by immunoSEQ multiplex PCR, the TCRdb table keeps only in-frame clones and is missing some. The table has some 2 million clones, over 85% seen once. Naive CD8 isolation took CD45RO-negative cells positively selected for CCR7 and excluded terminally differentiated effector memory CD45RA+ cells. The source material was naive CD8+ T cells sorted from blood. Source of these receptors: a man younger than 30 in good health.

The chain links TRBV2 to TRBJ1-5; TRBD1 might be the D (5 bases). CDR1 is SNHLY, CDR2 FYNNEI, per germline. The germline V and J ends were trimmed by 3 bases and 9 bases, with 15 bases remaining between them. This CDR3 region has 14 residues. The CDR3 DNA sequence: TGTGCCAGCAGTGATGCCCCCACAGGAAGGCCCCAGCATTTT. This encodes CASSDAPTGRPQHF.

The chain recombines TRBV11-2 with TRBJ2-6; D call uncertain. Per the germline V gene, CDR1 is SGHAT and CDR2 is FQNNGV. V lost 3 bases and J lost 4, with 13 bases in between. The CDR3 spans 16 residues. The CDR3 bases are TGTGCCAGCAGCTTGGACCTGGGTATCGGGGCCAACGTCCTGACTTTC. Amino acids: CASSLDLGIGANVLTF.

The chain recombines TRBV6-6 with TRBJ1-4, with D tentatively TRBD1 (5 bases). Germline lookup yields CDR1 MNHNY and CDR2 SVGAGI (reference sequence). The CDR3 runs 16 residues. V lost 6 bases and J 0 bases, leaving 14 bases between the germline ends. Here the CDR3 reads CASRGRVTSTNEKLFF. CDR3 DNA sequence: TGTGCCAGCAGGGGGCGGGTTACCTCAACTAATGAAAAACTGTTTTTT.

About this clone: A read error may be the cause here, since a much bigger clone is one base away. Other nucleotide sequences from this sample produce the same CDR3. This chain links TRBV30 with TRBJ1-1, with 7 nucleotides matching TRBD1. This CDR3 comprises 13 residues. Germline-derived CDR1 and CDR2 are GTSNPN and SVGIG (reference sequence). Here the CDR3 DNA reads TGTGCCTGGAGGACAGGGACTAACACTGAAGCCTTCTTT. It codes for CAWRTGTNTEAFF. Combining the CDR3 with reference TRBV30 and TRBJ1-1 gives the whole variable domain SQTIHQWPATLVQPVGSPLSLECTVEGTSNPNLYWYRQAAGRGLQLLFYSVGIGQISSEVPQNLSASRPQDRQFILSSKKLLLSDSGFYLCAWRTGTNTEAFFGQGTRLTVV.

The chain's CDR3 is CASSPLQSPLHF. DNA for the CDR3: TGTGCCAGCAGCCCCCTTCAGTCACCCCTCCACTTT. This sequence joins TRBV5-4 and TRBJ1-6; D is unclear. Trimming took off 4 bases at V and 10 bases at J, with 9 bases between the two ends. The length of the CDR3 is 12 residues. Germline V lookup: CDR1 SGHNT, CDR2 YYREEE (reference sequence). Full variable domain (missing parts from reference TRBV5-4 and TRBJ1-6): ETGVTQSPTHLIKTRGQQVTLRCSSQSGHNTVSWYQQALGQGPQFIFQYYREEENGRGNFPPRFSGLQFPNYSSELNVNALELDDSALYLCASSPLQSPLHFGNGTRLTVT.

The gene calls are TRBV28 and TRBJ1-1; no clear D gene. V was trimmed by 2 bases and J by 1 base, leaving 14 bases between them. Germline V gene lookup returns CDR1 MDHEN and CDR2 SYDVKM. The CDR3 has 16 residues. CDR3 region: CASSLPGEGSNTEAFF. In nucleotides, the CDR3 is TGTGCCAGCAGTTTACCCGGCGAAGGGTCGAACACTGAAGCTTTCTTT.

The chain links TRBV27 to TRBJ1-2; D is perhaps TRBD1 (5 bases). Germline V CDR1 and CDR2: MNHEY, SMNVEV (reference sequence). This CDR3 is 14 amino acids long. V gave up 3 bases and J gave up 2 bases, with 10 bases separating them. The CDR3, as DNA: TGTGCCAGCAGTTTGATCGGGGCGAACTATGGCTACACCTTC. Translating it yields CASSLIGANYGYTF.

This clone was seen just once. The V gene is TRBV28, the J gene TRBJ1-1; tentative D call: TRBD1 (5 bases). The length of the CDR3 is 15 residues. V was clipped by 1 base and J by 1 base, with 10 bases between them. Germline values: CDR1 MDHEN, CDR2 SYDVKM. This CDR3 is CASSLLRGGNTEAFF. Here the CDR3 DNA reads TGTGCCAGCAGTTTATTGCGGGGGGGGAACACTGAAGCTTTCTTT.

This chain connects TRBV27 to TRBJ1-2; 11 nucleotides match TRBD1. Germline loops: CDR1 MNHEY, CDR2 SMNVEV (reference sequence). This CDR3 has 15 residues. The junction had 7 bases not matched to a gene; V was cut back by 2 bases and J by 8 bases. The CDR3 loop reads CASSLAWTGGDGYTF. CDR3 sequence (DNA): TGTGCCAGCAGTTTAGCCTGGACAGGGGGCGACGGCTACACCTTC.

CDR3 amino acids: CASSQEAPLANYGYTF. CDR3 nucleotide sequence: TGCGCCAGCAGCCAAGAGGCACCCTTAGCTAACTATGGCTACACCTTC. V is TRBV4-1 and J is TRBJ1-2; D is unresolved. Trimming left V 0 bases short and J 0 bases short, with 11 bases between. CDR1 and CDR2 from the germline V gene are MGHRA and YSYEKL. This CDR3 is 16 amino acids long.

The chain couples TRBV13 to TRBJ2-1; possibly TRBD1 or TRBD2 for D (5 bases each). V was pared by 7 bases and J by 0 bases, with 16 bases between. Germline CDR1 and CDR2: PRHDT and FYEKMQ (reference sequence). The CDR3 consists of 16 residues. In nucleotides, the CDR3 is TGTGCCAGCACAGCGTCCGGGACCCTCTCCTACAATGAGCAGTTCTTC. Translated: CASTASGTLSYNEQFF.

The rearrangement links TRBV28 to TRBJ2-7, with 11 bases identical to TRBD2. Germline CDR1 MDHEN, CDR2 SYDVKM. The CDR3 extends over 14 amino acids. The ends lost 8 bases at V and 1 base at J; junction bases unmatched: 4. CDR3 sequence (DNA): TGTGCCAGCGAGGCTAGCGGGGGGTCCTACGAGCAGTACTTC. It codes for CASEASGGSYEQYF.

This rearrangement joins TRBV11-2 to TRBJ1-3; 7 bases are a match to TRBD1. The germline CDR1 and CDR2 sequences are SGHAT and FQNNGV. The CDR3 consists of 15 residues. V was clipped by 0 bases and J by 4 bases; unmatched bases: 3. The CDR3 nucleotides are TGTGCCAGCAGCTTAGACACAGGGGCAGGAAACACCATATATTTT. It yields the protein CASSLDTGAGNTIYF.

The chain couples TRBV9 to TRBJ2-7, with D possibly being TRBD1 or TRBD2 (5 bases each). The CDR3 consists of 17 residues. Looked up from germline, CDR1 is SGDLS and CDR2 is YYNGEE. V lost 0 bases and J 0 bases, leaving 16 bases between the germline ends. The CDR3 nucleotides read TGTGCCAGCAGCGTAGCCGCTCAGGCAGGGAGCTCCTACGAGCAGTACTTC. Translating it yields CASSVAAQAGSSYEQYF.

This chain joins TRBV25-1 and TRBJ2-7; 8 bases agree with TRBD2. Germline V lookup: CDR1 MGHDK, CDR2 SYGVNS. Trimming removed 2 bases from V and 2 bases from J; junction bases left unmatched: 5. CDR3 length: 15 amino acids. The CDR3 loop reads CASSEGIAGTYEQYF. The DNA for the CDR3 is TGTGCCAGCAGTGAAGGCATAGCGGGAACCTACGAGCAGTACTTC.

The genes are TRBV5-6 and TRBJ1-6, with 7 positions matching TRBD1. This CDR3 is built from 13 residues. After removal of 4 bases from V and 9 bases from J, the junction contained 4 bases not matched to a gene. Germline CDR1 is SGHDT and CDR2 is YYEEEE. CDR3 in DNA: TGTGCCAGCAGCACGGGACAGATTTCACCCCTCCACTTT. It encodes CASSTGQISPLHF.